The clone carrying this TCR beta chain was recorded at least ten times. The antigen is not known. This CDR3 has 16 residues. Germline V gives CDR1 SGHTA, CDR2 FQGNSA. Trimming shortened V by 3 bases and J by 0 bases, and 13 bases separated the two germline ends. A single record per CDR3 protein comes from TCRdb applying MiXCR to the 5' RACE reads. The sample has about 74,000 distinct CDR3 sequences, more than 5.5% seen once. The data were taken from a study of T cells after yellow fever vaccination. Study-wide results and limits: Only a small proportion of the clonotypes turned up in both the CD4 and the CD8 compartments, likely arising from convergent recombination. There was a possibility that FACS-sorted repertoires contained abundant clonotypes contaminating from the bulk population. The booster response re-showed most primary clones: roughly 97% CD4, approximately 90% CD8.

The input for sequencing was CD8+ T cells sorted from PBMCs, taken around 5 days after the first yellow fever vaccination. This TCR was sampled from a young man who received the YFV17D yellow fever vaccine. V gene TRBV7-2 combines with J gene TRBJ2-3, with TRBD1 as a possible D gene (5 bases). CDR3 sequence reads: CASSLIGASSTDTQYF. The CDR3 bases are TGTGCCAGCAGCTTGATAGGGGCCTCTAGCACAGATACGCAGTATTTT.